Listed below are T cell receptor beta chains from one sample, sequenced in a study of T cell repertoires in cytomegalovirus infection. One entry per CDR3 protein results from TCRdb running MiXCR on the reads. The table lists roughly 860,000 distinct CDR3 sequences, around a third of them singletons. These receptors lack a known antigen. Sequencing was performed on cultured CD8+ T cells from PBMCs, taken from culture after CMV antigen stimulation. These receptors all come from a human donor in good health (CMV status not recorded). Some clones in this sample may be carry-over from other donors' samples. Each CDR3 is given with its conserved first and last residue. D genes are given only for firm matches. Size tells how often a clone was seen (once, few, many) or the class of an expanded clone, and some rows leave it out.

TRBV4-1	TRBD1	.	TRBJ2-1	TGCGCCAGCAGCCAAGATCCCCTTTCCCCGGGACAGGGGTGGAATGAGCAGTTCTTC	CASSQDPLSPGQGWNEQFF
TRBV7-8	TRBD2	few	TRBJ2-1	TGTGCCAGCAGCTTAGATCAATGGGGGGGGTTCAATGAGCAGTTCTTC	CASSLDQWGGFNEQFF
TRBV23-1	.	few	TRBJ1-6	TGCGCCAGCAGTCAATCGAAGGGCAGGACAGCCAGAAATTCACCCCTCCACTTT	CASSQSKGRTARNSPLHF
TRBV28	.	many	TRBJ2-2	TGTGCCAGCAGTTCATGGGGTACCGGGGAGCTGTTTTTT	CASSSWGTGELFF
TRBV6-6	.	.	TRBJ1-2	TGTGCCAGCAGCCCCCGGCCAAGGGATGGCTACACCTTC	CASSPRPRDGYTF
TRBV2	.	few	TRBJ2-5	TGTGCCAGCAGTGTAGGACAGCGCCAAGAGACCCAGTACTTC	CASSVGQRQETQYF
TRBV19	.	.	TRBJ2-7	TGTGCCAGTAGTTTCGTTACGGGTTCCTACGAGCAGTACTTC	CASSFVTGSYEQYF
TRBV12-3/TRBV12-4	.	many	TRBJ2-3	TGTGCCAGCAGTTTAGCAACTCTGTTGGAAGCCATGGGAGATACGCAGTATTTT	CASSLATLLEAMGDTQYF
TRBV12-5	.	.	TRBJ1-2	TGTGCTAGTGGTTTCGGGACCGACTTGACCAACTATGGCTACACCTTC	CASGFGTDLTNYGYTF
TRBV19	.	.	TRBJ1-2	TGTGCCAGTAGTCCCCCCCGGGGGGGGGACTATGGCTACACCTTC	CASSPPRGGDYGYTF
TRBV19	TRBD2	.	TRBJ2-7	TGTGCCAGTAGTATAGCTCCAGCGGGGGGCTACGAGCAGTACTTC	CASSIAPAGGYEQYF
TRBV7-6	.	.	TRBJ2-1	TGTGCTAGCAGCTTAGGAACAGGGATGTACAATGAGCAGTTCTTC	CASSLGTGMYNEQFF
TRBV6-1	TRBD2	.	TRBJ2-1	TGTGCCAGCAGTGAAGCGGGGACTAGCGGCCTCAATGAGCAGTTCTTC	CASSEAGTSGLNEQFF
TRBV15	TRBD1	few	TRBJ1-5	TGTGCCACCAGCAGAGATCTCTCGGGGGACAGGGGTTCTGGCAATCAGCCCCAGCATTTT	CATSRDLSGDRGSGNQPQHF
TRBV12-3/TRBV12-4	TRBD1	few	TRBJ2-7	TGTGCCAGCAGTGGGACAGGGGAACCCTACGAGCAGTACTTC	CASSGTGEPYEQYF
TRBV7-9	.	.	TRBJ1-6	TGTGCCAGCAGCTTATACCCCGGTACAGGTCCCGAGGGTTCACCCCTCCACTTT	CASSLYPGTGPEGSPLHF
TRBV5-6	.	.	TRBJ1-1	TGTGCCAGCAGCATCCTGGGGGTGGGGACTGAAGCTTTCTTT	CASSILGVGTEAFF
TRBV7-9	TRBD2	.	TRBJ2-7	TGTGCCAGCAGCTACACAGCGGGGGGCTCCGGGTACGAGCAGTACTTC	CASSYTAGGSGYEQYF
TRBV7-8	TRBD1	.	TRBJ2-7	TGTGCCAGCAGCTTAGCGGCAGGGGGCTACGAGCAGTACTTC	CASSLAAGGYEQYF
TRBV14	.	.	TRBJ1-2	TGTGCCAGCAGCCCCTTTGGGCGGTCCCGCTGGGGCTACACCTTC	CASSPFGRSRWGYTF
TRBV12-3/TRBV12-4	TRBD1	.	TRBJ2-2	TGTGCCAGCAACCTACAGGGGTCCGGGGAGCTGTTTTTT	CASNLQGSGELFF
TRBV15	TRBD2	few	TRBJ2-3	TGTGCCACCAGCAGAGATAAAGCGGGGGGCAGAACAGATACGCAGTATTTT	CATSRDKAGGRTDTQYF
TRBV6-5	.	few	TRBJ1-6	TGTGCCAGCAGTTACTCGAACGGGGCGCGTAATTCACCCCTCCACTTT	CASSYSNGARNSPLHF
TRBV9	TRBD1	few	TRBJ1-2	TGTGCCAGCAGCGGGACAGGCGCCCCTCTCCCCACCTTC	CASSGTGAPLPTF
TRBV28	.	few	TRBJ1-6	TGTGCCAGCAGTTTTGGTGTTGGATGGGAGGGTTATTCACCCCTCCACTTT	CASSFGVGWEGYSPLHF
TRBV7-9	.	few	TRBJ2-3	TGTGCCGGAACAGAGCCCGGGGGCACAGATACGCAGTATTTT	CAGTEPGGTDTQYF
TRBV7-2	TRBD1	many	TRBJ2-3	TGTGCCAGCAGCCTTTTCGGGGCCACGACAGGGAACAGTAATACGCAGTATTTT	CASSLFGATTGNSNTQYF
TRBV7-9	.	few	TRBJ2-2	TGTGCCAGCAGCCCGGACAGATGGAACACCGGGGAGCTGTTTTTT	CASSPDRWNTGELFF
TRBV5-6	TRBD1	few	TRBJ2-7	TGTGCCAGCAGCTCGTGGACAGGGTTTTACGAGCAGTACTTC	CASSSWTGFYEQYF
TRBV7-3	.	.	TRBJ1-6	TGTGCCAGCAGACCCGGGATCACAAATTCACCCCTCCACTTT	CASRPGITNSPLHF
TRBV6-6	.	few	TRBJ2-3	TGTGCCAGCAGCTGGGATAGGGGGATTGGGGCAGATACGCAGTATTTT	CASSWDRGIGADTQYF
TRBV19	.	.	TRBJ1-1	TGTGCCAGTAGGGATCCAGGCTGGAACACTGAAGCTTTCTTT	CASRDPGWNTEAFF
TRBV7-3	.	many	TRBJ2-3	TGTGCCAGCAGCTTGGATCCAGATACGCAGTATTTT	CASSLDPDTQYF
TRBV7-9	TRBD1	few	TRBJ1-4	TGTGCCAGCAGCTTAGCCGGGACAGGGGAAGAAAAACTGTTTTTT	CASSLAGTGEEKLFF
TRBV27	.	few	TRBJ2-7	TGTGCCAGCAGTTCGGGACCCTACTACGAGCAGTACTTC	CASSSGPYYEQYF
TRBV29-1	.	.	TRBJ2-7	TGCAGCGTTGGCCAGGACAGCTCCTACGAGCAGTACTTC	CSVGQDSSYEQYF
TRBV28	TRBD1	.	TRBJ2-5	TGTGCCAGCAGCTTGTGGACAGGGGAAGAGACCCAGTACTTC	CASSLWTGEETQYF
TRBV12-3/TRBV12-4	TRBD2	.	TRBJ2-1	TGTGCCAGCAGCCGACGGGGGACTAGCAACAATGAGCAGTTCTTC	CASSRRGTSNNEQFF
TRBV15	.	once	TRBJ1-6	TGTGCCAGCCGGGCAGCCAGATATAATTCACCCCTCCACTTT	CASRAARYNSPLHF
TRBV27	TRBD1	.	TRBJ1-1	TGTGCCAGCAGTCCGCGACAGGGTATAAACACTGAAGCTTTCTTT	CASSPRQGINTEAFF
TRBV7-9	TRBD1	.	TRBJ2-3	TGTGCCAGCAGCTCTAGGGACAGGACGGGATTCGAGCAGTATTTT	CASSSRDRTGFEQYF
TRBV10-3	.	.	TRBJ2-5	TGTGCCATCAGTGAGGCTTCTACGGGGGAAGAGACCCAGTACTTC	CAISEASTGEETQYF
TRBV5-1	.	.	TRBJ1-4	TGCGCCAGCAGGACCGGGTACGAAAAACTGTTTTTT	CASRTGYEKLFF
TRBV2	TRBD1	.	TRBJ1-2	TGTGCCACGACGGACAGGGGAAAGGGCTACACCTTC	CATTDRGKGYTF
TRBV7-6	.	.	TRBJ1-2	TGTGCCAGCAGCTCTGGGGAGTCCGGGGTCAACTTC	CASSSGESGVNF
TRBV27	.	.	TRBJ1-2	TGTGCCAGCAGTTTATCGGCAGGGGCGGACCGTCCCAGGTCATTTCGAAACTATGGCTACACCTTC	CASSLSAGADRPRSFRNYGYTF
TRBV7-6	.	.	TRBJ2-1	TGTGCCAGCAGCTTACCGAGGGATCGTCAGTTCTTC	CASSLPRDRQFF